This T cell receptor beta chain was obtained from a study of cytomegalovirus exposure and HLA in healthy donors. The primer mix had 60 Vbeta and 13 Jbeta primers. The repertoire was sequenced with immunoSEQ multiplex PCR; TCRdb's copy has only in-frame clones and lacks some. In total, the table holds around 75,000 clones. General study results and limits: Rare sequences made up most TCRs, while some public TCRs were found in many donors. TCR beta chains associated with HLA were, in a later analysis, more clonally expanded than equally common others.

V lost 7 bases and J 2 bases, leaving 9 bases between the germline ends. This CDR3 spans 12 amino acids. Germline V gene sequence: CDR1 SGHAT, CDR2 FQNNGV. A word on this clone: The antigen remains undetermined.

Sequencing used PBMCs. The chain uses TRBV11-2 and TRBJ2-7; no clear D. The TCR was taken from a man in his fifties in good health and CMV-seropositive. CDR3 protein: CASTINTYEQYF. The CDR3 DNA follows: TGTGCCAGCACCATTAACACCTACGAGCAGTACTTC.